This T cell receptor beta chain was obtained from a study of blood T cells in healthy people across ages. Study-wide findings and caveats: A strong correlation was seen between TCR beta diversity and naive T cell percentage.

In the case of this clonotype: Its antigen is currently unknown.

The second PCR ran roughly 7 to 11 cycles with a sample-barcoded 5' primer and J-beta primers. Every cDNA molecule carried a tag from a template-switch adaptor bearing 12 random nucleotides. TCRdb re-analysed the 5' RACE reads in MiXCR, keeping a single row per CDR3 protein. This sample has fewer than 2 million distinct CDR3 sequences; 35% to 50% occur once, and the top ten carry about 23%. V was cut by 2 bases and J by 5 bases, with 21 bases left in between. The germline gives CDR1 MNHEY, CDR2 SVGEGT. The length of the CDR3 is 17 residues. This TCR derives from a human donor in good health. The J gene is TRBJ1-1, the V gene TRBV6-2 or TRBV6-3; TRBD1 might be the D (6 bases). Sequencing was done on a sample of blood. CDR3 region: CASSYPLSLGARTEAFF. The CDR3 DNA is TGTGCCAGCAGTTACCCTTTGTCATTGGGGGCGAGGACTGAAGCTTTCTTT.